This section outlines one T cell receptor (beta chain) sequence together with its context. This sample is drawn from a study of patients and donors after allogeneic stem cell transplantation. CDR3 length: 15 residues. Germline CDR1 reads SGHRS; CDR2 reads YFSETQ. Trimming took 4 bases from V and 4 from J, leaving 17 bases between them. TCRdb independently ran MiXCR on the RT-PCR reads; one entry per CDR3 protein. The sample includes approximately 150,000 distinct CDR3 sequences, approximately 31% of them seen just once. The genes are TRBV5-1 and TRBJ2-5, with D tentatively TRBD1 (5 bases). The clonotype was recovered from a human donor who was either an allogeneic HSCT recipient or a stem cell or donor lymphocyte infusion donor (not recorded which). It is not recorded whose cells these are; they may come from a transplant donor. The source material was blood, either unsorted or a sorted T cell fraction (not recorded which). CDR3 amino acids: CASSPRPDMGETQYF. The CDR3 DNA reads TGCGCCAGCAGCCCTCGTCCGGACATGGGAGAGACCCAGTACTTC.